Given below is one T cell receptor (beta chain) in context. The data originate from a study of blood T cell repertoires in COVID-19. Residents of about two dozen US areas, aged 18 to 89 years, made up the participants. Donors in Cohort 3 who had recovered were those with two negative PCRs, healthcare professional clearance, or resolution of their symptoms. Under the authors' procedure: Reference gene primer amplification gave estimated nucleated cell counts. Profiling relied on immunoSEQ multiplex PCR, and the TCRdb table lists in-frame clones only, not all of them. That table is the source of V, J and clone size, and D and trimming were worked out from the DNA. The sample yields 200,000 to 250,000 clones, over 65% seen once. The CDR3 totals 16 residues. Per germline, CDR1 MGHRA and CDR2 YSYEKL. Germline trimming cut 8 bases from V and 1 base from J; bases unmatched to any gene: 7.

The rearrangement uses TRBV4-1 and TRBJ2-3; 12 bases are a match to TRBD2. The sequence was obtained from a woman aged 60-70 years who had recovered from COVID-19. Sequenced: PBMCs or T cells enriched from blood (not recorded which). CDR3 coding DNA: TGCGCCAGCGGCCTAGCGGGAGGGCCGGGCACAGATACGCAGTATTTT. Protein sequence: CASGLAGGPGTDTQYF.